Below, 13 T cell receptor beta chains from the same sample are listed, as sequenced in a study of human T cells and chemical hapten exposure. Time point here: patch test 2, 6 weeks after DPC sensitization. Treatment denoted: therapeutic diphenylcyclopropenone sensitization with weekly scalp DPC. A single record per CDR3 protein comes from TCRdb applying MiXCR to the RACE reads. The sample has 330,000 or so distinct CDR3 sequences, around 6% seen once. The sample consisted of whole blood, taken in connection with sensitization to the hapten diphenylcyclopropenone (DPC). The receptors derive from a woman aged 18 to 35 with alopecia areata. Some clones in this sample may be carry-over from other donors' samples.

This clonotype appeared a few times. This chain connects TRBV25-1 to TRBJ2-3; 9 bases fit TRBD1. V lost 0 bases to trimming and J lost 3 bases; unmatched junction nucleotides: 7. The CDR3 runs to 17 residues. Germline V lookup: CDR1 MGHDK, CDR2 SYGVNS. The CDR3: CASSEYITGGGTDTQYF. The DNA for the CDR3 is TGTGCCAGCAGTGAATATATTACAGGGGGCGGAACAGATACGCAGTATTTT.

This clonotype was recorded at least ten times. This chain connects TRBV5-4 to TRBJ1-3, with D maybe TRBD1 (5 bases). Trimming took off 3 bases at V and 0 bases at J, with 10 bases between the two ends. The CDR3 loop spans 15 amino acids. Germline CDR1 reads SGHNT; CDR2 reads YYREEE (reference sequence). The CDR3: CASSSDSYSGNTIYF. DNA of the CDR3: TGTGCCAGCAGCTCCGACAGCTACTCTGGAAACACCATATATTTT.

A note on this clonotype: A single base separates this from a much larger clone, so it may be a read error. The chain's CDR3 is CASSQFAEAFF. Here the CDR3 DNA reads TGTGCCAGCAGCCAATTCGCTGAAGCTTTCTTT. The chain joins TRBV3-1 to TRBJ1-1, with D unresolved. From germline, CDR1 is LGHDT and CDR2 YNNKEL (reference sequence). Trimming left V 2 bases short and J 6 bases short, with 4 bases between. The CDR3 has 11 residues.

The genes are TRBV9 and TRBJ2-3, with D possibly called TRBD1 or TRBD2 (5 bases each). Trimming stripped 4 bases from V and 6 bases from J, with 18 bases between. The CDR3 extends over 15 amino acids. Germline V lookup: CDR1 SGDLS, CDR2 YYNGEE. CDR3 sequence (DNA): TGTGCCAGCAGCCCTTCGACGAGGGACCTGGATACGCAGTATTTT. Its protein is CASSPSTRDLDTQYF.

This clonotype was observed a few times. DNA of the CDR3: TGTGCCAGCAGTTTCTATACTAGCCAGGGTGAGCAGTTCTTC. Protein: CASSFYTSQGEQFF. V gene TRBV7-2 combines with J gene TRBJ2-1; possibly TRBD2 for D (6 bases). The CDR3 extends over 14 amino acids. Trimming took off 6 bases at V and 9 bases at J, with 18 bases between the two ends. CDR1 SGHTA and CDR2 FQGNSA come from the germline V gene.

On this clonotype itself: The junction does not match germline at one end; this may be a read error. The rearrangement joins TRBV4-2 to TRBJ2-5, with TRBD2 matching 14 bases. The CDR3 is made up of 17 amino acids. Germline CDR1 LGHNA, CDR2 YNFKEQ. CDR3 bases: TGTGCCAGCCGCCAACCGACTAGCGGGGGGGCCGTGGAGACCCAGTACTTC. Its protein is CASRQPTSGGAVETQYF.

This clonotype was picked up a small number of times. This chain links TRBV7-2 with TRBJ1-3; D is possibly TRBD1 (6 bases). The germline V gene has CDR1 SGHTA and CDR2 FQGNSA. With 5 bases removed from V and 1 base from J, the gap between germline ends came to 9 bases. This CDR3 has 14 amino acids. The CDR3, as DNA: TGTGCCAGCAGCGTTCAGGGGTCTGGAAACACCATATATTTT. Translated, it gives CASSVQGSGNTIYF.

At least ten counts were recorded for this clonotype. This chain connects TRBV7-2 to TRBJ2-3, with D perhaps assigned TRBD1 or TRBD2 (5 bases each). The CDR3 length is 13 residues. Germline CDR1 is SGHTA and CDR2 is FQGNSA. V lost 6 bases and J 11 bases, leaving 18 bases between the germline ends. CDR3 in DNA: TGTGCCAGCAGACTCCCCCCAGGGAGCCTGCAGTATTTT. Its protein is CASRLPPGSLQYF.

This clonotype was counted many times. The chain is built from TRBV3-1 and TRBJ1-5, with D unresolved. V lost 1 base, J lost 4 bases, and 11 bases lay in between. Germline loops: CDR1 LGHDT, CDR2 YNNKEL (reference sequence). CDR3 length equals 15 residues. CDR3 in amino acids: CASSQGPGGNQPQHF. CDR3 nucleotides: TGTGCCAGCAGCCAAGGTCCGGGAGGGAATCAGCCCCAGCATTTT.

Many counts were recorded for this clonotype. V usage is TRBV6-5 and J usage is TRBJ2-3, with 12 bases fitting TRBD2. Per germline, CDR1 MNHEY and CDR2 SVGAGI. The CDR3 runs 16 residues. J was trimmed by 3 bases and V by 6 bases; bases with no gene match: 7. CDR3 sequence reads: CASSLAGGPGTDTQYF. Written as DNA, the CDR3 is TGTGCCAGCAGCCTAGCGGGGGGGCCTGGAACAGATACGCAGTATTTT.

Only a few counts were recorded for this clonotype. This chain joins TRBV6-5 and TRBJ2-7; either TRBD1 or TRBD2 may supply D (5 bases each). This CDR3 has 14 amino acids. V shed 2 bases and J shed 0 bases, with 8 bases lying between them. CDR1 and CDR2 (germline): MNHEY, SVGAGI. The CDR3 is CASSYAGSSYEQYF. CDR3 bases: TGTGCCAGCAGTTACGCAGGGAGCTCCTACGAGCAGTACTTC.

The V and J genes are TRBV24-1 and TRBJ2-2; 7 positions match TRBD1. Germline V lookup: CDR1 KGHDR, CDR2 SFDVKD. The junction had 8 bases not matched to a gene; V was cut back by 3 bases and J by 2 bases. This CDR3 is built from 17 residues. CDR3 region: CATSDEQGLANTGELFF. The DNA for the CDR3 is TGTGCCACCAGTGATGAACAGGGGCTGGCAAACACCGGGGAGCTGTTTTTT.

This clonotype was detected only a few times. The chain combines TRBV5-6 with TRBJ2-1; D possibly uses TRBD1 or TRBD2 (5 bases each). V lost 0 bases, J lost 3 bases, and 22 bases lay in between. The CDR3 spans 19 residues. Germline V lookup: CDR1 SGHDT, CDR2 YYEEEE. CDR3 residues: CASSLASSVGVPGYNEQFF. CDR3 nucleotide sequence: TGTGCCAGCAGCTTGGCGAGTAGCGTGGGGGTGCCAGGCTACAATGAGCAGTTCTTC.